This is a list of T cell receptor beta chains from one sample in a study of T cells in Graves' hyperthyroidism and ophthalmopathy. TCRdb reprocessed the multiplex PCR reads via MiXCR and lists one record per CDR3 protein. Among about 350,000 distinct CDR3 sequences, roughly 15% were seen once, and the ten largest hold about a third. The sample consisted of blood. The receptors derive from a woman between 25 and 40 years old with Graves' hyperthyroidism that later progressed to Graves' ophthalmopathy. Each CDR3 is given with its conserved first and last residue. D genes are given only for firm matches. Clone size is shown for a subset of rows, as once, few, many or a class of expanded clone.

>NA|TRBV20-1|NA|TRBJ1-2
TGCAGTGCTCCCTCTAAGGCAGCACCCCGGAGGTTTAACTATGGCTACACCTTC
CSAPSKAAPRRFNYGYTF
>NA|TRBV2|NA|TRBJ2-3
TGTGCCAGCAGGATAGATCCGGGGGGCACAGATACGCAGTATTTT
CASRIDPGGTDTQYF
>NA|TRBV12-3/TRBV12-4|TRBD2|TRBJ2-1
TGTGCCAGCCTCACCGGGACTAGCGGGAGAAGTGAGCAGTTCTTC
CASLTGTSGRSEQFF
>NA|TRBV20-1|TRBD2|TRBJ2-7
TGCAGTGCTAGGTCCGGGACTAGCGGCTACGAGCAGTACTTC
CSARSGTSGYEQYF
>NA|TRBV7-8|NA|TRBJ1-1
TGTGCCAGCAGCTCCAGACTCACTGAAGCTTTCTTT
CASSSRLTEAFF
>many|TRBV20-1|TRBD2|TRBJ2-1
TGCAGTGCTAGAGTGAGTCCTAGCGGGGGACTCAATGAGCAGTTCTTC
CSARVSPSGGLNEQFF
>few|TRBV4-2|TRBD2|TRBJ2-1
TGTGCCAGCAGCCAACGGACTAGCGGGGGGACGGACAATGAGCAGTTCTTC
CASSQRTSGGTDNEQFF
>NA|TRBV20-1|TRBD1|TRBJ2-1
TGCAGTGCTAGGGGGACAGGGACCAGCTCCTACAATGAGCAGTTCTTC
CSARGTGTSSYNEQFF
>many|TRBV30|NA|TRBJ2-7
TGTGCCTGGGACGGGGCCGAAAACTCCTACGAGCAGTACTTC
CAWDGAENSYEQYF
>many|TRBV27|TRBD2|TRBJ2-3
TGTGCCAGCAGTTTATCTAGCGGGACCTTCACAGATACGCAGTATTTT
CASSLSSGTFTDTQYF
>NA|TRBV9|TRBD2|TRBJ2-1
TGTGCCAGCAGCGTAGTTAGCGGGGGGGCCTTTGGGGATGAGCAGTTCTTC
CASSVVSGGAFGDEQFF
>few|TRBV25-1|NA|TRBJ1-4
TGTGCCAGCAGTGAATTGGGCACCTTAAATGAAAAACTGTTTTTT
CASSELGTLNEKLFF
>NA|TRBV5-5|NA|TRBJ1-5
TGTGCCAGCAGCTTGGACCGCGGGGGCAATCAGCCCCAGCATTTT
CASSLDRGGNQPQHF
>NA|TRBV10-3|TRBD2|TRBJ2-6
TGTGCCAGTTTAGCGGGAGCCTTCCAAAGCTCTGGGGCCAACGTCCTGACTTTC
CASLAGAFQSSGANVLTF
>many|TRBV3-1|TRBD2|TRBJ2-2
TGTGCCAGCAGCCAACGACGGGGGGTCGCGCGTGTCACCGGGGAGCTGTTTTTT
CASSQRRGVARVTGELFF
>few|TRBV28|NA|TRBJ1-6
TGTGCCAGCAGTTCGCCGGGGCTCGCTAGCTCCTATAATTCACCCCTCCACTTT
CASSSPGLASSYNSPLHF
>many|TRBV20-1|TRBD2|TRBJ2-5
TGCAGTGCTAGAGTTGGTGCGGGGGGGTGGGAGACCCAGTACTTC
CSARVGAGGWETQYF
>NA|TRBV4-1|TRBD1|TRBJ2-7
TGCGCCAGCAGCCCACTGCCGGGACAGGGTCCCTACGAGCAGTACTTC
CASSPLPGQGPYEQYF
>NA|TRBV7-9|NA|TRBJ2-5
TGTGCCAGCAGCTCCGGCCTTTCTGTGGAGACCCAGTACTTC
CASSSGLSVETQYF
>many|TRBV11-2|NA|TRBJ2-7
TGTGCCAGCAGCTTAGTTCCGATTGGGTACGAGCAGTACTTC
CASSLVPIGYEQYF
>once|TRBV7-9|NA|TRBJ1-3
TGTGCCAGCAGCTCCCCGGGCGATGGAAACACCATATATTTT
CASSSPGDGNTIYF
>NA|TRBV11-2|TRBD2|TRBJ2-7
TGTGCCACCTCTAGCGGAACAACCTACGAGCAGTACTTC
CATSSGTTYEQYF
>NA|TRBV28|NA|TRBJ2-7
TGTGCCAGCAGTCCCGGGGAAGGGAACTACGAGCAGTACTTC
CASSPGEGNYEQYF
>many|TRBV15|NA|TRBJ1-1
TGTGCCACCAGCAGAGCAGGGGTGAACACTGAAGCTTTCTTT
CATSRAGVNTEAFF
>few|TRBV5-1|NA|TRBJ2-5
TGCGCCAGTAGGGAAGGAGGACAAGAGACCCAGTACTTC
CASREGGQETQYF
>many|TRBV2|NA|TRBJ1-4
TGTGCCAGCAGTGAATCACAACTAAGGAATGAAAAACTGTTTTTT
CASSESQLRNEKLFF
>NA|TRBV7-2|TRBD2|TRBJ2-4
TGTGTCAGCAGCTCCAGTCCGGGACTAGCGGGAGGTCTGGTAGCCAAAAACATTCAGTACTTC
CVSSSSPGLAGGLVAKNIQYF
>once|TRBV2|NA|TRBJ1-4
TGTGCCAGCAGAGAAGGTGGCTACGACACCGAAAAACTGTTTTTT
CASREGGYDTEKLFF
>many|TRBV2|NA|TRBJ2-3
TGTGCCAGCAGTGAAGCACTAAGGGTTGGGACAGATACGCAGTATTTT
CASSEALRVGTDTQYF
>NA|TRBV7-9|TRBD2|TRBJ2-2
TGTGCCAGCAGCGGAGCGGGAGGCGCCGGGGAGCTGTTTTTT
CASSGAGGAGELFF
>few|TRBV7-9|TRBD2|TRBJ2-1
TGTGCCAGCAGCCGCGCGGGGCGGGAGGGCCACGATGAGCAGTTCTTC
CASSRAGREGHDEQFF
>many|TRBV19|TRBD1|TRBJ1-4
TGTGCCAGTACTACCCCGGGACAGCCTAATGAAAAACTGTTTTTT
CASTTPGQPNEKLFF
>few|TRBV28|NA|TRBJ2-1
TGTGCCAGCAGGGGACCCTATAGGAATGAGCAGTTCTTC
CASRGPYRNEQFF
>NA|TRBV19|TRBD1|TRBJ2-7
TGTGCCAGTAGCCAGTCGGACAGGGATTTCTACGAGCAGTACTTC
CASSQSDRDFYEQYF
>many|TRBV11-2|NA|TRBJ1-1
TGTGCCAGCAGCTACCTTGGCGGGAACACTGAAGCTTTCTTT
CASSYLGGNTEAFF
>many|TRBV12-3/TRBV12-4|NA|TRBJ1-5
TGTGCCAGCAGTTTTATCGGAGAAGGGGTTCAGCCCCAGCATTTT
CASSFIGEGVQPQHF
>many|TRBV28|NA|TRBJ1-5
TGTGCCAGCACCCCACTTGGGGCGAGTAGCAATCAGCCCCAGCATTTT
CASTPLGASSNQPQHF
>once|TRBV11-3|TRBD2|TRBJ2-5
TGTGCCAGCAGCTTATCGACTAGCGGGAGGTTTTTCCAAGAGACCCAGTACTTC
CASSLSTSGRFFQETQYF
>many|TRBV28|TRBD1|TRBJ1-2
TGTGCCAGCAGTAAGAAGCCGGGACAGGGAAACTATGGCTACACCTTC
CASSKKPGQGNYGYTF
>many|TRBV28|NA|TRBJ2-7
TGTGCCAGCAGCCTTGACCACTACGAGCAGTACTTC
CASSLDHYEQYF
>many|TRBV10-2|NA|TRBJ1-6
TGCGCCAGCAGGCAGCCGTCCTATAATTCACCCCTCCACTTT
CASRQPSYNSPLHF
>NA|TRBV15|TRBD1|TRBJ2-7
TGTGCCACCAGCAGCCCTAGGACAGGGGGGTCATACGAGCAGTACTTC
CATSSPRTGGSYEQYF
>NA|TRBV30|NA|TRBJ1-1
TGTGCCTGGAATGCCTTTAGAAAAAGGAACACTGAAGCTTTCTTT
CAWNAFRKRNTEAFF
>many|TRBV25-1|NA|TRBJ2-5
TGTGCCAGCAGTAACGGGGTCAGGGTGATGACCCAAGAGACCCAGTACTTC
CASSNGVRVMTQETQYF
>few|TRBV4-1|NA|TRBJ1-6
TGCGCCAGCAGCCAAGATCTACTCAGGAGAAATTCACCCCTCCACTTT
CASSQDLLRRNSPLHF
>many|TRBV3-1|NA|TRBJ2-7
TGTGCCAGCAGCCAAGGAGGGGGCTACGAGCAGTACTTC
CASSQGGGYEQYF
>NA|TRBV10-3|NA|TRBJ1-2
TGTGCCAGCTGGGGGGGATTTGGCTATGGCTACACCTTC
CASWGGFGYGYTF